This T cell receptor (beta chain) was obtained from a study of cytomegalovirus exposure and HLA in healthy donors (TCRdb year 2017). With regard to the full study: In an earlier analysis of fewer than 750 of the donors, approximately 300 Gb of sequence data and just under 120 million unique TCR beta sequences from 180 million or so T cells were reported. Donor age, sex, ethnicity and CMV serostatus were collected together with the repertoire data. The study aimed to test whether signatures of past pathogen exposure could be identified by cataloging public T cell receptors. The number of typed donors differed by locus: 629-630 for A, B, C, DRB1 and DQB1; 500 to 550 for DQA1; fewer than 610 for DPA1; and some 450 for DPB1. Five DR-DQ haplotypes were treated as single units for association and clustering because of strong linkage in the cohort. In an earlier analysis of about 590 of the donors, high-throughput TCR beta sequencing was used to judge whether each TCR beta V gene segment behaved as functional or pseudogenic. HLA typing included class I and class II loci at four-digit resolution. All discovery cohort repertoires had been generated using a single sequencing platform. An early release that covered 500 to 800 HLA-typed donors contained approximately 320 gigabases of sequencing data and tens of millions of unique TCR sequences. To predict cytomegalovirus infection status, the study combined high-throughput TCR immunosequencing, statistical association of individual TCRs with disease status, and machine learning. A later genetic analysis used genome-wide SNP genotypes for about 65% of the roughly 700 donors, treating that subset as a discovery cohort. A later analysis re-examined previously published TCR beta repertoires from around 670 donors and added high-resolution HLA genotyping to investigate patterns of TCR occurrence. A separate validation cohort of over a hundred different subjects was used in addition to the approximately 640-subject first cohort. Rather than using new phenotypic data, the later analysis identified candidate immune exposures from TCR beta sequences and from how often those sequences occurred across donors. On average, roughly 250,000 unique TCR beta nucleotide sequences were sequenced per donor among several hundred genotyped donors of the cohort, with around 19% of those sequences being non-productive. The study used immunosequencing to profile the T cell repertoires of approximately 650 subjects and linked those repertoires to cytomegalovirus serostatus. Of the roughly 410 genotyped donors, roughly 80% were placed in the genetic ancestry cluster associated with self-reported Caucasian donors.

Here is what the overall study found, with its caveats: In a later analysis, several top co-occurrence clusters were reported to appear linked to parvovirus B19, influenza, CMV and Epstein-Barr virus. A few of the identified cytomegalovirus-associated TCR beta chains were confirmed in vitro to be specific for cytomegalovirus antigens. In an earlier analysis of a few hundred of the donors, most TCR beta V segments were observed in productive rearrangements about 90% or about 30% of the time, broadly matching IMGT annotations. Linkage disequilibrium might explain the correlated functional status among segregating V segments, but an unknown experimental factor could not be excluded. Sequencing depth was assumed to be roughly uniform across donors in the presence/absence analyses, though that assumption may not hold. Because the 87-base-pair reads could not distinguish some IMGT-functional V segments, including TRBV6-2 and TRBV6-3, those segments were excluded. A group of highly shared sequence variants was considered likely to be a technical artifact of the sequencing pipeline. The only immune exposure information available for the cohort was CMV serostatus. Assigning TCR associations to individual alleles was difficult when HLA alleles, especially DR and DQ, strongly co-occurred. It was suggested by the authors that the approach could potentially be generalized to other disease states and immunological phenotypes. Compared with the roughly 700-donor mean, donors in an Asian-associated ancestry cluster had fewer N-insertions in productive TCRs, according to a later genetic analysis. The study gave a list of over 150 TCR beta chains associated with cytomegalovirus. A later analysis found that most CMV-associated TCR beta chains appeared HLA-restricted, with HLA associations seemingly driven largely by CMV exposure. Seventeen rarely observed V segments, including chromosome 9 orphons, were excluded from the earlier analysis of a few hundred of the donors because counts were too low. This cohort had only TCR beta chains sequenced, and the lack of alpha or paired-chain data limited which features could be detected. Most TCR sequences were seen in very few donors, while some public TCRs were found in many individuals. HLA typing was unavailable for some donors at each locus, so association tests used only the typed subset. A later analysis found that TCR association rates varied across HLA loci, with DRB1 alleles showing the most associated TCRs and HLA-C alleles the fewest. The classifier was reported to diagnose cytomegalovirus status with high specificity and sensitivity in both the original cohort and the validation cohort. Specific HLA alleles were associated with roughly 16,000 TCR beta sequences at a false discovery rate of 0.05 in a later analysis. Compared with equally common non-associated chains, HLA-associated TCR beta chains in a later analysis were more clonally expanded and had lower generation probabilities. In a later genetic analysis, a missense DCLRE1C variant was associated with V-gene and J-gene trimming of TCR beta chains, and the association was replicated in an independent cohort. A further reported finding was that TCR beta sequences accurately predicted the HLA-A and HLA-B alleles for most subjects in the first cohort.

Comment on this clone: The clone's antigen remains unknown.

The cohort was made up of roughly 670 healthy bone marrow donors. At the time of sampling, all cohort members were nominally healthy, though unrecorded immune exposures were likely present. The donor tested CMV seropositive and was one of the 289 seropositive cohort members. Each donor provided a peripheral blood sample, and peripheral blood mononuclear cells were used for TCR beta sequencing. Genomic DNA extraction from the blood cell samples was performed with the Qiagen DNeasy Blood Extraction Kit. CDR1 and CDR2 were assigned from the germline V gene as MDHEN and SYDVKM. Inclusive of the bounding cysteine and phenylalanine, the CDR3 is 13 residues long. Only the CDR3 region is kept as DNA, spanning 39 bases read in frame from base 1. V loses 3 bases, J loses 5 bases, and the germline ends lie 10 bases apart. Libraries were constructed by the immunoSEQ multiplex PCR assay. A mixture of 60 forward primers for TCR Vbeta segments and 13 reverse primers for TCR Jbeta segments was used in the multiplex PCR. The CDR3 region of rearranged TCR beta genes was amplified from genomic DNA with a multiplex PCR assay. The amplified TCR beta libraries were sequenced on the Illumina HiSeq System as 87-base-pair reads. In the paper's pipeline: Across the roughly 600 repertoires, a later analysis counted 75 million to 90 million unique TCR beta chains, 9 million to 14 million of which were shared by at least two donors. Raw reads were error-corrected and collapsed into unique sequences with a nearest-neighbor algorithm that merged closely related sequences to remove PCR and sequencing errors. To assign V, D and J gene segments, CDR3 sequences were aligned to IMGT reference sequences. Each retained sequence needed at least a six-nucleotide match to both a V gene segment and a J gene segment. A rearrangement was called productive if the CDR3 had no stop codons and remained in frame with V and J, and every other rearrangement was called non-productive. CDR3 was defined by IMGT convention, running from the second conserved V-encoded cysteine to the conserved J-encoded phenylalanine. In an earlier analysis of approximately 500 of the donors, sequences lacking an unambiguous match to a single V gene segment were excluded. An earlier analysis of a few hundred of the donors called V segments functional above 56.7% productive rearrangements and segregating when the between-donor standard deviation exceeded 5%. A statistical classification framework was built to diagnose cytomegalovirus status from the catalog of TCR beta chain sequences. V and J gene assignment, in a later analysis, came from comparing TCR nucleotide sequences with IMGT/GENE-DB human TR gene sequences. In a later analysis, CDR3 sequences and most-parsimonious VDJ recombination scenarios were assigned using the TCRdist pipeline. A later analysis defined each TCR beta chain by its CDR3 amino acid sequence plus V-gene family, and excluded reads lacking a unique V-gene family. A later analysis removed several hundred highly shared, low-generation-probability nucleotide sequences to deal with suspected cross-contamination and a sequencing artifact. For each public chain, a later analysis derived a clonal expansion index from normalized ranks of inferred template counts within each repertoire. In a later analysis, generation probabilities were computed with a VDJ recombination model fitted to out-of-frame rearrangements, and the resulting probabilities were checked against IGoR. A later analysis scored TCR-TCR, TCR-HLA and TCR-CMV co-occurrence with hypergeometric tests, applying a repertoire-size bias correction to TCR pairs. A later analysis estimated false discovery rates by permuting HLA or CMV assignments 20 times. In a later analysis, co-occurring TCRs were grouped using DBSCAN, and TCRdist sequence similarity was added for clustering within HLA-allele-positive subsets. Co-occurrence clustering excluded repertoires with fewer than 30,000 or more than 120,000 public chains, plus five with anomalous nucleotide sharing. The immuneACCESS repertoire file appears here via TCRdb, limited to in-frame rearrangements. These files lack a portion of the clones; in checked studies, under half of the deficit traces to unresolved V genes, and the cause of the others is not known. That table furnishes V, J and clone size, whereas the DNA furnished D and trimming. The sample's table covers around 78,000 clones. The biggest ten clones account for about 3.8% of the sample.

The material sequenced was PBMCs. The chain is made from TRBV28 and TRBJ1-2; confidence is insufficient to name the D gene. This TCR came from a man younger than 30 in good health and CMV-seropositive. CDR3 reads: CASSLAGSYGYTF. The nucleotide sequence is TGTGCCAGCAGTTTGGCAGGCTCATATGGCTACACCTTC.